One sample yielded the 13 T cell receptor beta chains listed below, sequenced in a study of T-cell reconstitution after alpha-beta-depleted transplantation in children. Preparation of the TCRbeta library involved a method that used unique molecular identifiers. TCRdb redid the calling of the PCR reads with MiXCR, one entry per CDR3 protein. The repertoire holds hundreds of thousands of distinct CDR3 sequences, with 13% as singletons. The sample in question was PBMCs, mostly from graft donor cells, obtained 360 days after TCRalphabeta/CD19-depleted stem cell transplant. Receptors originate from a male patient between 10 and 17 years old who had a stem cell transplant for acute myeloid leukemia, so the T cells may come from the graft donor.

This clonotype came up a few times. The J gene is TRBJ1-5, the V gene TRBV25-1; D ambiguous. The V end was cut by 5 bases, the J end by 7 bases, with 18 bases between. Germline loops: CDR1 MGHDK, CDR2 SYGVNS. The CDR3 runs 15 residues. The CDR3 loop is CASSFLRLTRQPQHF. The CDR3 region has the DNA TGTGCCAGCAGTTTCCTACGTTTAACCCGACAGCCCCAGCATTTT.

In its sample, this clonotype was seen many times. This sequence joins TRBV28 and TRBJ2-1, with 7 bases lining up with TRBD2. Germline trimming cut 4 bases from V and 4 bases from J; bases unmatched to any gene: 13. This CDR3 comprises 17 residues. The V gene's germline CDR1 is MDHEN and CDR2 SYDVKM. CDR3 region: CASSYPQLAEIYNEQFF. The DNA for the CDR3 is TGTGCCAGCAGTTACCCTCAGCTAGCGGAAATTTACAATGAGCAGTTCTTC.

This clonotype came up many times. The chain couples TRBV20-1 to TRBJ2-3, with 8 bases fitting TRBD1. The CDR3 is made up of 16 amino acids. Trimming at V came to 0 bases and at J to 4 bases, leaving 9 bases not matched to a gene. Germline V gene data show CDR1 as DFQATT and CDR2 as SNEGSKA (reference sequence). The CDR3 DNA reads as TGCAGTGCTAGAGATCTGAGACAGGGGATGTCAGATACGCAGTATTTT. Translated: CSARDLRQGMSDTQYF.

This clonotype has more than one count but fewer than ten. J is TRBJ2-7 and V is TRBV6-2 or TRBV6-3, with D unclear. This CDR3 contains 16 residues. Looked up from germline, CDR1 is MNHEY and CDR2 is SVGEGT. V lost 7 bases and J lost 7, with 26 bases in between. The CDR3 protein is CASMEPRSTFPEEQYF. In DNA, the CDR3 is TGTGCCAGCATGGAACCACGATCTACTTTCCCGGAAGAGCAGTACTTC.

This chain uses TRBV11-2 with TRBJ2-3; the match to TRBD2 covers 9 bases. Looked up from germline, CDR1 is SGHAT and CDR2 is FQNNGV. The V and J ends lost 8 bases and 0 bases, in that order; junction bases with no gene match: 15. There are 18 residues in the CDR3. As DNA, the CDR3 is TGTGCCAGCGGTCGTCGCGGGAGGGCCATTTTTAGCACAGATACGCAGTATTTT. Amino acids: CASGRRGRAIFSTDTQYF.

This clonotype was detected ten times or more. V usage is TRBV21-1 and J usage is TRBJ2-7; the table assigns TRBD1, which was not confirmed against the DNA. TRBV21-1 is classified as a pseudogene. The CDR3 runs 16 residues. The CDR3 coding sequence is TGTGCCAGCAGCACCCCCGACAGGGAACTCATCTACGAGCAGTACTTC. Protein: CASSTPDRELIYEQYF.

The CDR3 reads CSARPGGTGATEAFF. CDR3 DNA: TGCAGTGCTAGACCCGGAGGGACAGGGGCCACTGAAGCTTTCTTT. This rearrangement joins TRBV20-1 to TRBJ1-1; TRBD1 aligns across 10 bases. The V gene's germline CDR1 is DFQATT and CDR2 SNEGSKA (reference sequence). The junction had 7 bases not matched to a gene; V was cut back by 2 bases and J by 4 bases. This CDR3 is 15 amino acids long.

This clonotype was counted ten times or more. This chain links TRBV7-3 with TRBJ2-1; the match to TRBD2 covers 7 bases. Germline trimming cut 1 base from V and 5 bases from J; bases unmatched to any gene: 2. CDR3 size: 14 residues. Looked up from germline, CDR1 is SGHTA and CDR2 is FQGTGA. CDR3 coding DNA: TGTGCCAGCAGCTTAAGCGGGAGAGACAATGAGCAGTTCTTC. Translating gives CASSLSGRDNEQFF.

This clonotype showed up just a few times. This sequence joins TRBV29-1 and TRBJ1-4, with D tentatively TRBD1 (6 bases). With 6 bases removed from V and 3 bases from J, the gap between germline ends came to 17 bases. CDR1 is SQVTM, CDR2 ANQGSEA, per germline. CDR3 length: 15 residues. The DNA for the CDR3 is TGCAGCGTCTCAGGGGACTCCTCTTCTAATGAAAAACTGTTTTTT. Protein product: CSVSGDSSSNEKLFF.

The chain uses TRBV4-2 and TRBJ1-1; no clear D gene. This CDR3 is built from 16 residues. Germline V lookup: CDR1 LGHNA, CDR2 YNFKEQ. The V end lost 0 bases, the J end lost 1 base, and 12 bases lay between the germline ends. The CDR3 sequence is CASSQDPGGKNTEAFF. CDR3 in DNA: TGTGCCAGCAGCCAAGATCCCGGAGGGAAGAACACTGAAGCTTTCTTT.

This clonotype appeared a few times. This rearrangement joins TRBV4-3 to TRBJ2-2; 7 bases line up with TRBD1. CDR3 size: 17 residues. Germline CDR1 and CDR2: LGHNA and YSLEER. Trimming cost V 1 base and J 8 bases; bases outside gene matches: 13. CDR3 sequence reads: CASSQVVQGRGLGELFF. In DNA form, the CDR3 reads TGCGCCAGCAGCCAAGTCGTACAGGGGAGAGGGTTGGGGGAGCTGTTTTTT.

This clonotype was picked up a small number of times. V is TRBV5-1 and J is TRBJ1-1; D gene ambiguous. CDR1 is SGHRS, CDR2 YFSETQ, per germline. V was shortened by 3 bases and J by 5 bases, with 14 bases between the two germline ends. The CDR3 covers 14 residues. CDR3 sequence: CASSYSTGVTEAFF. CDR3 coding DNA: TGCGCCAGCAGCTACTCTACGGGTGTAACTGAAGCTTTCTTT. The complete variable domain, with remaining parts taken from reference TRBV5-1 and TRBJ1-1, reads KAGVTQTPRYLIKTRGQQVTLSCSPISGHRSVSWYQQTPGQGLQFLFEYFSETQRNKGNFPGRFSGRQFSNSRSEMNVSTLELGDSALYLCASSYSTGVTEAFFGQGTRLTVV.

This clonotype was found a few times. The chain has TRBV20-1 and TRBJ2-7; D is uncertain. V dropped 0 bases and J dropped 0 bases, with 9 bases sitting between them. The CDR3 length is 14 residues. CDR1 is DFQATT and CDR2 is SNEGSKA in the germline V gene (reference sequence). The CDR3 sequence is CSARDIRGSYEQYF. The CDR3 DNA reads TGCAGTGCTAGAGATATTCGCGGCTCCTACGAGCAGTACTTC.